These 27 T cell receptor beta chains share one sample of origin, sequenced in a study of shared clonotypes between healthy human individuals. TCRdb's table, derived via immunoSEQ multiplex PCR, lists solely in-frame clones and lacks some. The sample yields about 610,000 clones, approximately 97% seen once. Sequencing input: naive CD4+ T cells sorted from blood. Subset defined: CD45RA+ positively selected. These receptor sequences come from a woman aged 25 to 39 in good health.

The CDR3 region is CASSSGGTGNEKLFF. CDR3 in DNA: TGTGCCAGCAGCTCCGGGGGGACAGGGAATGAAAAACTGTTTTTT. The gene calls are TRBV9 and TRBJ1-4, with 9 nucleotides matching TRBD1. The CDR3 is 15 amino acids. V trimming: 4 bases; J trimming: 5 bases; junction bases outside the gene matches: 6. Germline lookup yields CDR1 SGDLS and CDR2 YYNGEE.

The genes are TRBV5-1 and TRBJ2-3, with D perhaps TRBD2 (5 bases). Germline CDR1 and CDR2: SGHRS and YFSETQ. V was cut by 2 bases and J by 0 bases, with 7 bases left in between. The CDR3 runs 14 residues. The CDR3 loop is CASSFGVSTDTQYF. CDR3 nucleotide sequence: TGCGCCAGCAGCTTCGGGGTTAGCACAGATACGCAGTATTTT.

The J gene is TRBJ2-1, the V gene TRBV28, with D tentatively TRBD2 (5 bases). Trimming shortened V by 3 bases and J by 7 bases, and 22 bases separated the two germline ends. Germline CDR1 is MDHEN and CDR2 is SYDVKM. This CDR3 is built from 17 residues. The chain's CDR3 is CASSLGSGLVILNEQFF. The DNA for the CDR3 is TGTGCCAGCAGTTTGGGATCTGGACTGGTGATATTAAATGAGCAGTTCTTC.

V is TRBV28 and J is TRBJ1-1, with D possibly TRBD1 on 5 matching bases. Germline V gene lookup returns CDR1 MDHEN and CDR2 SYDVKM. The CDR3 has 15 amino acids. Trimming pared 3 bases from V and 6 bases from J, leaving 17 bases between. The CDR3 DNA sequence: TGTGCCAGCAGTTTGTCCTTGGGGCGAGATGCTGAAGCTTTCTTT. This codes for CASSLSLGRDAEAFF.

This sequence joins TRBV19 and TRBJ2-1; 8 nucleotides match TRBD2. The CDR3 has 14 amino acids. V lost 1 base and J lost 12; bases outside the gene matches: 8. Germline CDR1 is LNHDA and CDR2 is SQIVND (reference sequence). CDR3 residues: CASSIGAAGVGQFF. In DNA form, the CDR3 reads TGTGCCAGTAGTATAGGTGCAGCGGGAGTGGGGCAGTTCTTC.

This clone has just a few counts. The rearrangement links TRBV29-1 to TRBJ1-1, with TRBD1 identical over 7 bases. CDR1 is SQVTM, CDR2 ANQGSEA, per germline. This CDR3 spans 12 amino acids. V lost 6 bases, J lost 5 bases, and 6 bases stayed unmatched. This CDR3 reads CSVGFRGTEAFF. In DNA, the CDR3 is TGCAGCGTAGGATTCAGGGGGACTGAAGCTTTCTTT. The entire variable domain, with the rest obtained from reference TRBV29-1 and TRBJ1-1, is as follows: SAVISQKPSRDICQRGTSLTIQCQVDSQVTMMFWYRQQPGQSLTLIATANQGSEATYESGFVIDKFPISRPNLTFSTLTVSNMSPEDSSIYLCSVGFRGTEAFFGQGTRLTVV.

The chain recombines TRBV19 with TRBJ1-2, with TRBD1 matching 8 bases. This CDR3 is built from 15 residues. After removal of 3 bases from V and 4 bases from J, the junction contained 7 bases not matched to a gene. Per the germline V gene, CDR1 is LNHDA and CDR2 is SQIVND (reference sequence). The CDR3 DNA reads TGTGCCAGTAGTATTAGCCCCAGGGGGCCCTATGGCTACACCTTC. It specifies CASSISPRGPYGYTF. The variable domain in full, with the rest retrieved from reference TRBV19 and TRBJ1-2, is DGGITQSPKYLFRKEGQNVTLSCEQNLNHDAMYWYRQDPGQGLRLIYYSQIVNDFQKGDIAEGYSVSREKKESFPLTVTSAQKNPTAFYLCASSISPRGPYGYTFGSGTRLTVV.

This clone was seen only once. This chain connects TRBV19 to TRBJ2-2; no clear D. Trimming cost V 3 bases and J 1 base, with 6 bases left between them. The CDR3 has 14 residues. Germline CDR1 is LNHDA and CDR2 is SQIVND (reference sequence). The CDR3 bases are TGTGCCAGTAGTATCGACGGGAACACCGGGGAGCTGTTTTTT. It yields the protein CASSIDGNTGELFF.

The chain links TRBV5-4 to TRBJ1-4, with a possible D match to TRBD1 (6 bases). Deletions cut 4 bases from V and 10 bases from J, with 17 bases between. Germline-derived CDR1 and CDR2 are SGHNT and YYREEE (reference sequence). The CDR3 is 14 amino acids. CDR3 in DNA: TGTGCCAGCAGCAAGGGGACATCCGACGGAAAACTGTTTTTT. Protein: CASSKGTSDGKLFF.

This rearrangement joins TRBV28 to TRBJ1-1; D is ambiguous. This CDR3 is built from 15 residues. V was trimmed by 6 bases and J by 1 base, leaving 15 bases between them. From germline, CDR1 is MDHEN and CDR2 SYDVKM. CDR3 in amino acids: CASRKPRAGNTEAFF. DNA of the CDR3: TGTGCCAGCAGGAAACCTAGGGCAGGGAACACTGAAGCTTTCTTT.

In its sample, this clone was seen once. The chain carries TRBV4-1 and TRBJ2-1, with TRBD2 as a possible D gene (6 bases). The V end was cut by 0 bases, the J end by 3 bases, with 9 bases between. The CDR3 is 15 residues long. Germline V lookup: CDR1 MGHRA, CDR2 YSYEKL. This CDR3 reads CASSQDTGVYNEQFF. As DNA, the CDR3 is TGCGCCAGCAGCCAAGATACGGGAGTCTACAATGAGCAGTTCTTC.

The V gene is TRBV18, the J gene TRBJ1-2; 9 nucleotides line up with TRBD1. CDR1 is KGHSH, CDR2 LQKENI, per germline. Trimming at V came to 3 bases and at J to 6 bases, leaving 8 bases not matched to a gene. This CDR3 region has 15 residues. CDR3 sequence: CASSPWDREMDGYTF. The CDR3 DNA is TGTGCCAGCTCACCCTGGGACAGGGAAATGGATGGCTACACCTTC.

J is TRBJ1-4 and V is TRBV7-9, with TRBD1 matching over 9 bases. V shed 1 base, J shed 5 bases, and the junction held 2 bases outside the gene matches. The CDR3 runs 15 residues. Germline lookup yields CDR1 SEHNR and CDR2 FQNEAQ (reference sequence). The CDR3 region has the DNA TGTGCCAGCAGCTTAGGACAGGGGGAAAATGAAAAACTGTTTTTT. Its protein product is CASSLGQGENEKLFF.

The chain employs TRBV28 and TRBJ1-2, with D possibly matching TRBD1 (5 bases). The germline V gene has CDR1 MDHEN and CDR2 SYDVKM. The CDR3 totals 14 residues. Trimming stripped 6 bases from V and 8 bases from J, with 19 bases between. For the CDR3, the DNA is TGTGCCAGCAGCCGATGGGACCGCCCGGGAGGCTACACCTTC. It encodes CASSRWDRPGGYTF.

CDR3 coding DNA: TGCGCCAGCAGACAGGGGGATTTGGGTGAAGCTTTCTTT. Protein sequence: CASRQGDLGEAFF. The chain recombines TRBV5-1 with TRBJ1-1, with 8 bases fitting TRBD1. Germline assignment: CDR1 SGHRS and CDR2 YFSETQ. This CDR3 is 13 amino acids long. The J segment lost 7 bases and the V segment lost 5 bases, leaving 7 bases of the junction unmatched.

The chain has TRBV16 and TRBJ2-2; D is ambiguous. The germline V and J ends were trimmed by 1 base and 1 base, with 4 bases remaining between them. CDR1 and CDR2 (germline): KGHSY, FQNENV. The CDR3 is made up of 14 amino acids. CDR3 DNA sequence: TGTGCCAGCAGCCAATTAAAGAACACCGGGGAGCTGTTTTTT. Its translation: CASSQLKNTGELFF.

CDR3 protein: CASTRDSGYSNQPQHF. The CDR3, as DNA: TGTGCCAGCACTCGTGACAGCGGCTATAGCAATCAGCCCCAGCATTTT. The chain recombines TRBV28 with TRBJ1-5, with TRBD1 as a possible D gene (5 bases). This CDR3 comprises 16 residues. Germline V gene lookup returns CDR1 MDHEN and CDR2 SYDVKM. The V gene lost 7 bases and the J gene lost 0 bases, with 16 bases spanning the gap.

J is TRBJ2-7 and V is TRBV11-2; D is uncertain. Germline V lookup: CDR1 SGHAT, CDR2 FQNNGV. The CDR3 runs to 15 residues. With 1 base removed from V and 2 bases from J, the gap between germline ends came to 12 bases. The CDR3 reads CASSLVDHGAYEQYF. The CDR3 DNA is TGTGCCAGCAGCTTAGTTGACCACGGCGCCTACGAGCAGTACTTC.

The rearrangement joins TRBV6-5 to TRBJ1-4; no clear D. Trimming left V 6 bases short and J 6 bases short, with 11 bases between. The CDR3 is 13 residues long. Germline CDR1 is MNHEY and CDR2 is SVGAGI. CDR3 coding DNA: TGTGCCAGCAGGGAGTCTTTCCATGAAAAACTGTTTTTT. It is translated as CASRESFHEKLFF.

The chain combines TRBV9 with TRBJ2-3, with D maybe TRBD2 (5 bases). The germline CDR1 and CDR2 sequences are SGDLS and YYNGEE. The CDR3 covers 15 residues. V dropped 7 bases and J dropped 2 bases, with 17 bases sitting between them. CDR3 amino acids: CASGGLGANTDTQYF. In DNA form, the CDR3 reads TGTGCCAGCGGAGGTTTGGGAGCAAACACAGATACGCAGTATTTT.

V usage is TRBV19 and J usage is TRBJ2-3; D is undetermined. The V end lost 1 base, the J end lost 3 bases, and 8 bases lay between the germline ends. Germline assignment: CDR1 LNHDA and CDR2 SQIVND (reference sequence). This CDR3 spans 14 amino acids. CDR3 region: CASSIGVPTDTQYF. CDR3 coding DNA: TGTGCCAGTAGTATAGGCGTTCCTACAGATACGCAGTATTTT.

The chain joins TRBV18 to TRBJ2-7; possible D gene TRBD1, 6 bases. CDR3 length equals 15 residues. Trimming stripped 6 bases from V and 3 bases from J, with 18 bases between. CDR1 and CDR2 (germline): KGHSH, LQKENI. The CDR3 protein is CASSQTGTLIYEQYF. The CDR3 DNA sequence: TGTGCCAGCTCCCAAACCGGGACACTCATCTACGAGCAGTACTTC.

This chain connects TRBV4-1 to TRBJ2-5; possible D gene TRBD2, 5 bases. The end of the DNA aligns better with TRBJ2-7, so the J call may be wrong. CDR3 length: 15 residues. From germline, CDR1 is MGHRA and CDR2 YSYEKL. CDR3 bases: TGCGCCAGCAGCCAAGACCGAGCCGAGGGCGACGAGCAGTACTTC. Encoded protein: CASSQDRAEGDEQYF.

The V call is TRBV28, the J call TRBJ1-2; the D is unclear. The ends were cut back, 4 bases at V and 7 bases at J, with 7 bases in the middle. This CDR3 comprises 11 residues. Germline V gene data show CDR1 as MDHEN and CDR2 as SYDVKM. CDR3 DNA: TGTGCCAGCAGTTCCCCCACTGGCTACACCTTC. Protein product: CASSSPTGYTF.

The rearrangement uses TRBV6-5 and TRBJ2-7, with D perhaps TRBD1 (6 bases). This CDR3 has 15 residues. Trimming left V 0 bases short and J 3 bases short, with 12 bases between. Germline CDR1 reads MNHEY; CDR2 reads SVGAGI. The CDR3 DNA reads TGTGCCAGCAGTTACTCGGGACATACCCACTACGAGCAGTACTTC. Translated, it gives CASSYSGHTHYEQYF.

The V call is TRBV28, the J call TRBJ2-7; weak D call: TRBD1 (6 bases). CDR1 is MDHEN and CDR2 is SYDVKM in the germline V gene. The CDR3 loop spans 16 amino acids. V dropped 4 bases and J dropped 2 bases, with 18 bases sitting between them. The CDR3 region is CASSWGRLQEAYEQYF. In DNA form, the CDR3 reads TGTGCCAGCAGTTGGGGGCGACTACAGGAAGCCTACGAGCAGTACTTC.

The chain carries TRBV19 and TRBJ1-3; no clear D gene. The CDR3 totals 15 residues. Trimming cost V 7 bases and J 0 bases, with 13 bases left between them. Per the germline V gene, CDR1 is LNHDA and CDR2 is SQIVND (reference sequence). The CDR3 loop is CASNPGGNSGNTIYF. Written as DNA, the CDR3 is TGTGCCAGTAACCCGGGAGGGAACTCTGGAAACACCATATATTTT.